This T cell receptor beta chain was documented in a study of OX40 agonist ivuxolimab in advanced cancers. Across the whole study: Ivuxolimab is an agonistic anti-OX40 (CD134) antibody, and patients were treated with it. Patients enrolled in dose escalation were diagnosed with hepatocellular carcinoma, melanoma, renal cell or head and neck cancer. In three patients, partial responses were observed, one with hepatocellular carcinoma and two with cutaneous melanoma.

This table comes from immunoSEQ multiplex PCR, and its TCRdb copy is limited to in-frame clones, with some not included. The data contain more than 100,000 clones, approximately 92% of them singletons. The CDR3 runs 13 residues. In germline, CDR1 is ENHRY, CDR2 SYGVKD. The junction had 7 bases not matched to a gene; V was cut back by 10 bases and J by 3 bases. The gene calls are TRBV10-3 and TRBJ2-3; 7 positions match TRBD1. This clonotype was obtained from an adult with an advanced solid tumor such as melanoma, head and neck, liver or kidney cancer. The source material was CD4+ or CD8+ T cells sorted from blood, sampled in a trial of the OX40 agonist ivuxolimab. CDR3 protein: CATTTGLTDTQYF. In nucleotides, the CDR3 is TGTGCCACCACGACAGGGTTAACAGATACGCAGTATTTT.